The next 9 T cell receptor beta chains were all read from a single sample in a study of OX40 agonist ivuxolimab in advanced cancers. Only in-frame clones appear in the TCRdb table, and some are missing; sequencing was by immunoSEQ multiplex PCR. The sample lists approximately 38,000 clones; around four fifths were seen once. The sequenced sample was CD4+ or CD8+ T cells sorted from blood, obtained in a trial of the OX40 agonist ivuxolimab. The receptors here all came from an adult with an advanced solid tumor such as melanoma, head and neck, liver or kidney cancer.

J is TRBJ2-7 and V is TRBV30; a possible D gene is TRBD1 (5 bases). CDR1 and CDR2 from the germline V gene are GTSNPN and SVGIG (reference sequence). Trimming stripped 5 bases from V and 7 bases from J, with 12 bases between. The CDR3 covers 11 residues. Written as DNA, the CDR3 is TGTGCCTGGTCCAGGGAATGGGAGCAGTACTTC. This codes for CAWSREWEQYF. Based on the CDR3 plus reference TRBV30 and TRBJ2-7, the full variable domain is SQTIHQWPATLVQPVGSPLSLECTVEGTSNPNLYWYRQAAGRGLQLLFYSVGIGQISSEVPQNLSASRPQDRQFILSSKKLLLSDSGFYLCAWSREWEQYFGPGTRLTVT.

This chain joins TRBV7-3 and TRBJ2-2; D not resolved. The CDR3 is 13 amino acids. Germline V gives CDR1 SGHTA, CDR2 FQGTGA. Between the trimmed V and J ends, which lost 4 bases and 6 bases, there was a span of 9 bases. CDR3 amino acids: CASSSHDAGELFF. Here the CDR3 DNA reads TGTGCCAGCAGCTCCCACGACGCCGGGGAGCTGTTTTTT.

Worth noting for this clone: Sequence at one end of the junction differs from germline and may be a read error. This chain links TRBV2 with TRBJ2-3; 7 positions match TRBD2. The CDR3 length is 13 residues. Germline CDR1 is SNHLY and CDR2 is FYNNEI. The CDR3 DNA follows: TGTGCCGGCAGCGGGGTAGGAACAGATACGCAGTATTTT. Translated: CAGSGVGTDTQYF.

This chain links TRBV11-2 with TRBJ1-1; no clear D gene. Per the germline V gene, CDR1 is SGHAT and CDR2 is FQNNGV. Trimming removed 6 bases at V and 4 bases at J, with 12 bases between. The CDR3 has 13 residues. The CDR3 region has the DNA TGTGCCAGCAGTTCGACCCCTACCACTGAAGCTTTCTTT. This gives the protein CASSSTPTTEAFF.

This clone was recorded once. V gene TRBV5-4 combines with J gene TRBJ1-5; the D gene is possibly TRBD1 (5 bases). This CDR3 is 14 amino acids long. V was shortened by 0 bases and J by 6 bases, with 10 bases between the two germline ends. CDR1 SGHNT and CDR2 YYREEE come from the germline V gene (reference sequence). The CDR3 DNA follows: TGTGCCAGCAGCTTGGATAGGGGTCCTCAGCCCCAGCATTTT. Protein product: CASSLDRGPQPQHF.

This clone occurred a few times. The chain employs TRBV6-1 and TRBJ1-5; D not certain. The CDR3 covers 13 residues. Germline lookup yields CDR1 MNHNS and CDR2 SASEGT. The germline V and J ends were trimmed by 6 bases and 0 bases, with 6 bases remaining between them. CDR3 DNA: TGTGCCAGCAGGGGGAATAGCAATCAGCCCCAGCATTTT. This translates into CASRGNSNQPQHF.

This sequence joins TRBV5-1 and TRBJ1-1; D call uncertain. The CDR3 runs 13 residues. Trimming took off 4 bases at V and 2 bases at J, with 9 bases between the two ends. Germline CDR1 reads SGHRS; CDR2 reads YFSETQ. In nucleotides, the CDR3 is TGCGCCAGCAGCCTGACGGGAAACACTGAAGCTTTCTTT. Protein sequence: CASSLTGNTEAFF.

The V call is TRBV6-5, the J call TRBJ1-1; D is unresolved. V dropped 0 bases and J dropped 4 bases, with 9 bases sitting between them. The germline CDR1 and CDR2 sequences are MNHEY and SVGAGI. The CDR3 consists of 14 residues. CDR3: CASSYSERVTEAFF. DNA of the CDR3: TGTGCCAGCAGTTACTCTGAGCGGGTCACTGAAGCTTTCTTT.

The chain links TRBV10-3 to TRBJ2-4; possible D gene TRBD1, 5 bases. There are 14 residues in the CDR3. CDR1 and CDR2 from the germline V gene are ENHRY and SYGVKD. Trimming stripped 0 bases from V and 8 bases from J, with 11 bases between. This CDR3 is CAISESKGPDIQYF. The CDR3 nucleotides are TGTGCCATCAGTGAGTCTAAGGGGCCGGACATTCAGTACTTC.